The sequence of this TCR beta chain was determined in a study of cytomegalovirus exposure and HLA in healthy donors. A multiplex PCR was run with 60 Vbeta primers and 13 Jbeta primers. Measured with immunoSEQ multiplex PCR; TCRdb has only the in-frame clones, and not every one. Its table records 130,000 to 150,000 clones. The CDR3 contains 17 residues. V was clipped by 1 base and J by 3 bases; unmatched bases: 11. Germline V gene data show CDR1 as SGHDN and CDR2 as FVKESK. Sequencing was done on a sample of PBMCs. V is TRBV14 and J is TRBJ2-7; TRBD2 agrees at 8 bases. The TCR sequence derives from a male donor in good health and CMV-seronegative. The CDR3 here is CASSQGGLVRSGYEQYF. The CDR3 bases are TGTGCCAGCAGCCAAGGGGGACTAGTGAGGAGTGGCTACGAGCAGTACTTC.